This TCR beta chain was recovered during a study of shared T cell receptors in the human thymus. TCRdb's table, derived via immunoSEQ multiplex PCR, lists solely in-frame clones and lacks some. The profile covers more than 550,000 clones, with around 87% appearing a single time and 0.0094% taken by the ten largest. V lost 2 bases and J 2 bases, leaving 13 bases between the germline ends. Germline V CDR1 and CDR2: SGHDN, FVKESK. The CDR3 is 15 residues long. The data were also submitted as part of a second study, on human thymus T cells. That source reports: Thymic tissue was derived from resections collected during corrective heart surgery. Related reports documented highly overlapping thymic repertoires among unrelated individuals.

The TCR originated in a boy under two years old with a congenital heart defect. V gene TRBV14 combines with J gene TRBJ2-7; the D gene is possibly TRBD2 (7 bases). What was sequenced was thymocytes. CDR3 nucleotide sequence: TGTGCCAGCAGCCAAAAGGGGGAGGGCCCCTACGAGCAGTACTTC. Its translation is CASSQKGEGPYEQYF.